These 28 T cell receptor beta chains came from one sample sequenced in a study of shared clonotypes between healthy human individuals (dated by TCRdb to 2018 to 2021). CD8 naive samples consisted of CD45RO-negative cells that were positively selected for CCR7, yielding a CD45RA+CCR7+ population without TemRA cells. The library was built by means of the immunoSEQ multiplex PCR assay. This immuneACCESS table, as held by TCRdb, lists in-frame sequences with V and J called but not all clones. Of the missing ones, under half trace to an unresolved V gene in checked studies; the others have no known cause. This sample gives over 2,000,000 clones in total; over 85% of them show up just once. Together, the top ten hold around 1.7% of the sample. Sequenced material: naive CD8+ T cells from PBMCs. The intended sense of this specimen's cell subset or site label: CD45RA+CCR7+. The receptors here all came from a man aged 18 to 29 in good health. Some clones in this sample may be carry-over from other donors' samples.

This chain joins TRBV27 and TRBJ2-1; possibly TRBD2 for D (9 bases). This CDR3 is 21 amino acids long. V was shortened by 5 bases and J by 5 bases, with 34 bases between the two germline ends. The V gene's germline CDR1 is MNHEY and CDR2 SMNVEV (reference sequence). The chain's CDR3 is CASSPHGQGSQLAGPHNEQFF. For the CDR3, the DNA is TGTGCCAGCAGTCCCCACGGACAGGGAAGCCAACTAGCGGGCCCCCACAATGAGCAGTTCTTC.

This chain joins TRBV7-9 and TRBJ2-1, with TRBD1 matching 7 bases. Germline assignment: CDR1 SEHNR and CDR2 FQNEAQ (reference sequence). J gave up 3 bases and V 4 bases, and 6 bases lay outside the gene matches. The CDR3 has 15 amino acids. Here the CDR3 reads CASSSRTGVYNEQFF. CDR3 sequence (DNA): TGTGCCAGCAGCTCTAGGACAGGAGTCTACAATGAGCAGTTCTTC. Full variable domain (outside the CDR3, taken from reference TRBV7-9 and TRBJ2-1): DTGVSQNPRHKITKRGQNVTFRCDPISEHNRLYWYRQTLGQGPEFLTYFQNEAQLEKSRLLSDRFSAERPKGSFSTLEIQRTEQGDSAMYLCASSSRTGVYNEQFFGPGTRLTVL.

The chain combines TRBV2 with TRBJ2-3, with TRBD2 identical over 13 bases. The CDR3 runs 19 residues. Germline trimming cut 0 bases from V and 1 base from J; bases unmatched to any gene: 7. Germline-derived CDR1 and CDR2 are SNHLY and FYNNEI. The CDR3 here is CASSEALWTSGSGTDTQYF. The CDR3, as DNA: TGTGCCAGCAGTGAAGCGCTTTGGACTAGCGGGAGCGGCACAGATACGCAGTATTTT.

The genes are TRBV27 and TRBJ2-1, with TRBD2 as a possible D gene (6 bases). This CDR3 is built from 16 residues. In germline, CDR1 is MNHEY, CDR2 SMNVEV (reference sequence). Between the trimmed V and J ends, which lost 6 bases and 6 bases, there was a span of 21 bases. The chain's CDR3 is CASSSVLRTTINEQFF. CDR3 sequence (DNA): TGTGCCAGCAGCTCAGTCCTTAGGACTACCATCAATGAGCAGTTCTTC.

V is TRBV6-6 and J is TRBJ2-1, with D tentatively TRBD2 (6 bases). The CDR3 runs 14 residues. V was trimmed by 2 bases and J by 6 bases, leaving 11 bases between them. Germline CDR1 reads MNHNY; CDR2 reads SVGAGI (reference sequence). CDR3 protein: CASSYGGVGNEQFF. DNA for the CDR3: TGTGCCAGCAGTTACGGAGGGGTGGGCAATGAGCAGTTCTTC.

The CDR3 DNA is TGTGCCAGCAGCGCCGGGCCTCCCAATGAGCAGTTCTTC. Amino acids: CASSAGPPNEQFF. The chain carries TRBV7-2 and TRBJ2-1; unclear D gene. Per the germline V gene, CDR1 is SGHTA and CDR2 is FQGNSA. CDR3 length equals 13 residues. Trimming took 5 bases from V and 6 from J, leaving 11 bases between them.

V usage is TRBV28 and J usage is TRBJ2-7; D gene unclear. Deletions cut 7 bases from V and 5 bases from J, with 12 bases between. This CDR3 is built from 12 residues. Germline lookup yields CDR1 MDHEN and CDR2 SYDVKM. The CDR3 DNA reads as TGTGCCAGCAACCCCCGCCGGGACGAGCAGTACTTC. This codes for CASNPRRDEQYF.

The V and J genes are TRBV16 and TRBJ2-1, with D possibly TRBD2 on 6 matching bases. The CDR3 sequence is 15 residues long. CDR1 and CDR2 (germline): KGHSY, FQNENV. Trimming removed 0 bases from V and 0 bases from J, with 6 bases in between. The CDR3 region has the DNA TGTGCCAGCAGCCAATCGCGGGGCTCCTACAATGAGCAGTTCTTC. It is translated as CASSQSRGSYNEQFF.

The V and J genes are TRBV5-1 and TRBJ2-3; 9 positions match TRBD1. CDR1 SGHRS and CDR2 YFSETQ come from the germline V gene. CDR3 length: 15 residues. Trimming cost V 4 bases and J 5 bases; bases outside gene matches: 8. DNA for the CDR3: TGCGCCAGCAGCCACCGGGACAGGGCCGAAGATACGCAGTATTTT. Its translation: CASSHRDRAEDTQYF.

The chain couples TRBV27 to TRBJ2-6; 9 bases map to TRBD2. This CDR3 spans 18 amino acids. V lost 4 bases, J lost 0 bases, and 7 bases stayed unmatched. Germline V gene lookup returns CDR1 MNHEY and CDR2 SMNVEV (reference sequence). CDR3 bases: TGTGCCAGCAGTTCCCGGACTAGCGTGAGCTCTGGGGCCAACGTCCTGACTTTC. Translated, it gives CASSSRTSVSSGANVLTF.

J is TRBJ1-3 and V is TRBV7-8; D perhaps matches TRBD1 (5 bases). The CDR3 is 14 residues long. Germline V gives CDR1 SGHVS, CDR2 FQNEAQ. The V end was cut by 5 bases, the J end by 0 bases, with 8 bases between. For the CDR3, the DNA is TGTGCCAGCAGCCACAGGAGCTCTGGAAACACCATATATTTT. Residues: CASSHRSSGNTIYF.

The genes are TRBV9 and TRBJ1-5; tentatively, D is TRBD1 (5 bases). V shed 0 bases and J shed 7 bases, with 11 bases lying between them. Germline CDR1 and CDR2: SGDLS and YYNGEE. The CDR3 has 14 amino acids. CDR3 nucleotides: TGTGCCAGCAGCGTAGCCGGGGGGAGGCAGCCCCAGCATTTT. Translation gives CASSVAGGRQPQHF.

DNA for the CDR3: TGTGCCAGCAGTGAAGCGCTTGAGGGAGGGACTCGCGAAAAACTGTTTTTT. Its protein is CASSEALEGGTREKLFF. The V call is TRBV2, the J call TRBJ1-4; tentatively, D is TRBD1 (5 bases). Germline V CDR1 and CDR2: SNHLY, FYNNEI. V was pared by 0 bases and J by 8 bases, with 19 bases between. The CDR3 spans 17 residues.

This sequence joins TRBV27 and TRBJ2-1, with D maybe TRBD2 (5 bases). The length of the CDR3 is 13 residues. The V and J ends lost 4 bases and 15 bases respectively, with 19 bases between them. From germline, CDR1 is MNHEY and CDR2 SMNVEV (reference sequence). CDR3 bases: TGTGCCAGCAGTTCACTTCCCCGGGATCTGTGGTTCTTC. Residues: CASSSLPRDLWFF.

V usage is TRBV2 and J usage is TRBJ2-3; 9 bases match TRBD2. Trimming removed 6 bases from V and 3 bases from J; junction bases left unmatched: 10. There are 16 residues in the CDR3. Looked up from germline, CDR1 is SNHLY and CDR2 is FYNNEI. CDR3 sequence: CASRELAGVGTDTQYF. CDR3 nucleotides: TGTGCCAGCAGGGAATTAGCGGGAGTAGGGACAGATACGCAGTATTTT.

V is TRBV5-4 and J is TRBJ2-1; 9 bases map to TRBD2. The CDR3 has 18 residues. Germline trimming cut 5 bases from V and 4 bases from J; bases unmatched to any gene: 16. CDR1 SGHNT and CDR2 YYREEE come from the germline V gene (reference sequence). CDR3: CASRLGQGRTSEYNEQFF. The CDR3 DNA sequence: TGTGCCAGCAGGCTCGGGCAGGGGAGGACTAGCGAATACAATGAGCAGTTCTTC. The variable domain in full, with the rest retrieved from reference TRBV5-4 and TRBJ2-1, is ETGVTQSPTHLIKTRGQQVTLRCSSQSGHNTVSWYQQALGQGPQFIFQYYREEENGRGNFPPRFSGLQFPNYSSELNVNALELDDSALYLCASRLGQGRTSEYNEQFFGPGTRLTVL.

The chain combines TRBV13 with TRBJ2-1; 8 bases are a match to TRBD2. The CDR3 has 15 residues. The V gene end was trimmed by 6 bases and the J gene end by 9 bases; junction bases not matched to a gene: 13. Germline V gene sequence: CDR1 PRHDT, CDR2 FYEKMQ (reference sequence). CDR3 sequence: CASRAGGLGDIEQFF. The CDR3 coding sequence is TGTGCCAGCAGGGCGGGAGGATTGGGGGATATTGAGCAGTTCTTC.

This sequence joins TRBV7-9 and TRBJ2-2; perhaps TRBD1 as D (5 bases). Deletions cut 4 bases from V and 4 bases from J, with 19 bases between. CDR3 length: 17 residues. Germline V gene data show CDR1 as SEHNR and CDR2 as FQNEAQ (reference sequence). The CDR3 DNA reads as TGTGCCAGCAGCTCCGTTGGGCAGGGCTTAGGCACCGGGGAGCTGTTTTTT. Translating it yields CASSSVGQGLGTGELFF.

The chain is built from TRBV4-3 and TRBJ2-1, with D hard to call. Germline lookup yields CDR1 LGHNA and CDR2 YSLEER. This CDR3 comprises 16 residues. V shed 0 bases and J shed 0 bases, with 9 bases lying between them. CDR3 coding DNA: TGCGCCAGCAGCCAAGAGGGCAAGAGCTCCTACAATGAGCAGTTCTTC. This encodes CASSQEGKSSYNEQFF.

J is TRBJ1-2 and V is TRBV28, with TRBD1 identical over 9 bases. The CDR3 consists of 14 residues. In germline, CDR1 is MDHEN, CDR2 SYDVKM. The J segment lost 8 bases and the V segment lost 5 bases, leaving 9 bases of the junction unmatched. The CDR3 protein is CASSQDRGIRGYTF. CDR3 DNA: TGTGCCAGCAGTCAGGACAGGGGAATAAGGGGCTACACCTTC.

This chain links TRBV9 with TRBJ1-2; D is undetermined. V was cut by 3 bases and J by 8 bases, with 11 bases left in between. This CDR3 region has 12 residues. Germline CDR1 and CDR2: SGDLS and YYNGEE. CDR3 in DNA: TGTGCCAGCAGCGCAAGGGCAGGCGGCTACACCTTC. Its protein is CASSARAGGYTF. Variable domain in full (rest from reference TRBV9 and TRBJ1-2): DSGVTQTPKHLITATGQRVTLRCSPRSGDLSVYWYQQSLDQGLQFLIQYYNGEERAKGNILERFSAQQFPDLHSELNLSSLELGDSALYFCASSARAGGYTFGSGTRLTVV.

In regard to this clone: The same CDR3 can be traced to other DNA sequences in this sample. The V and J genes are TRBV7-9 and TRBJ2-7; the D gene is possibly TRBD1 (5 bases). The CDR3 runs 14 residues. Per germline, CDR1 SEHNR and CDR2 FQNEAQ (reference sequence). V lost 3 bases, J lost 2 bases, and 11 bases lay in between. The CDR3 sequence: CASSLGTGTYEQYF. CDR3 coding DNA: TGTGCCAGCAGCTTGGGCACAGGAACCTACGAGCAGTACTTC.

V usage is TRBV11-2 and J usage is TRBJ2-7; no clear D. CDR3 size: 15 residues. The ends were cut back, 5 bases at V and 3 bases at J, with 17 bases in the middle. Germline V gene data show CDR1 as SGHAT and CDR2 as FQNNGV. CDR3 sequence (DNA): TGTGCCAGCAGCGGAGCCGGGCCCCACGGCTACGAGCAGTACTTC. It is translated as CASSGAGPHGYEQYF.

This clone has more than one count but fewer than ten. This sample includes further DNA sequences coding for the same CDR3. The chain couples TRBV4-1 to TRBJ1-1, with 7 bases that match TRBD1. Trimming cost V 4 bases and J 5 bases; bases outside gene matches: 7. From germline, CDR1 is MGHRA and CDR2 YSYEKL. CDR3 length equals 14 residues. For the CDR3, the DNA is TGCGCCAGCAGCCCTGGTCAGGGGGGGACTGAAGCTTTCTTT. Protein sequence: CASSPGQGGTEAFF.

This chain joins TRBV29-1 and TRBJ2-5; D ambiguous. Germline V gene lookup returns CDR1 SQVTM and CDR2 ANQGSEA. The CDR3 contains 13 residues. Trimming removed 2 bases at V and 3 bases at J, with 10 bases between. This CDR3 reads CSVEFQAEETQYF. CDR3 coding DNA: TGCAGCGTTGAATTCCAGGCGGAAGAGACCCAGTACTTC. Variable domain in full (rest from reference TRBV29-1 and TRBJ2-5): SAVISQKPSRDICQRGTSLTIQCQVDSQVTMMFWYRQQPGQSLTLIATANQGSEATYESGFVIDKFPISRPNLTFSTLTVSNMSPEDSSIYLCSVEFQAEETQYFGPGTRLLVL.

The chain joins TRBV7-9 to TRBJ2-7; 7 bases match TRBD1. The CDR3 is made up of 14 amino acids. CDR1 is SEHNR, CDR2 FQNEAQ, per germline (reference sequence). Trimming took 5 bases from V and 5 from J; bases not matched to a gene: 9. CDR3: CASSRDRVADEQYF. CDR3 bases: TGTGCCAGCAGCCGAGACAGGGTCGCGGACGAGCAGTACTTC. Using reference TRBV7-9 and TRBJ2-7 for the parts outside the CDR3, the full variable domain is DTGVSQNPRHKITKRGQNVTFRCDPISEHNRLYWYRQTLGQGPEFLTYFQNEAQLEKSRLLSDRFSAERPKGSFSTLEIQRTEQGDSAMYLCASSRDRVADEQYFGPGTRLTVT.

The V gene is TRBV7-9, the J gene TRBJ1-6; D is perhaps TRBD1 (6 bases). V lost 4 bases and J 7 bases, leaving 11 bases between the germline ends. The CDR3 runs to 14 residues. Germline lookup yields CDR1 SEHNR and CDR2 FQNEAQ (reference sequence). This CDR3 reads CASSSGQKNSPLHF. CDR3 sequence (DNA): TGTGCCAGCAGCTCCGGACAGAAAAATTCACCCCTCCACTTT.

The V gene is TRBV7-9, the J gene TRBJ2-3; tentative D call: TRBD1 (5 bases). The CDR3 length is 16 residues. CDR1 is SEHNR and CDR2 is FQNEAQ in the germline V gene (reference sequence). Trimming removed 5 bases from V and 0 bases from J, with 15 bases in between. As DNA, the CDR3 is TGTGCCAGCAGCCATCCTGGGGCACCTAGCACAGATACGCAGTATTTT. It yields the protein CASSHPGAPSTDTQYF.